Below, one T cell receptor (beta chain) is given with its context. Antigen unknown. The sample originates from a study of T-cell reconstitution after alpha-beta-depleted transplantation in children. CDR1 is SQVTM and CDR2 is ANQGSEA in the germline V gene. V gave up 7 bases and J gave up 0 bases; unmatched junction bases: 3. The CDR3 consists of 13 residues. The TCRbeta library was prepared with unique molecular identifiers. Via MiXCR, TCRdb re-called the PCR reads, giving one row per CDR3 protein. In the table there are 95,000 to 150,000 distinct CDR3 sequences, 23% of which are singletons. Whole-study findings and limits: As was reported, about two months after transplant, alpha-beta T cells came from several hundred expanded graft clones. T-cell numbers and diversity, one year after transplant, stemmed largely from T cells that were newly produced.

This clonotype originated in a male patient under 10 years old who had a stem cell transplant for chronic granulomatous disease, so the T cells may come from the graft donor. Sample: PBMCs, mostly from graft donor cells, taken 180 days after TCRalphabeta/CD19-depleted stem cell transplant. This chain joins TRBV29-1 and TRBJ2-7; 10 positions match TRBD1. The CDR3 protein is CSARQGASYEQYF. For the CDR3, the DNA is TGCAGCGCACGACAGGGGGCCTCCTACGAGCAGTACTTC.